This T cell receptor beta chain was captured in a study of T cells in Graves' hyperthyroidism and ophthalmopathy. Whole-study results and caveats: Most clonotypes expanded in the thyroid (above 0.001) were also present in blood.

The source of the PBMCs was 10 ml of fresh peripheral blood. TCR beta CDR3 regions were amplified from RNA transcripts. With the HTBI primer set, the TCR CDR3 went through a first round of RT-PCR. TCRdb itself ran the multiplex PCR reads through MiXCR, one entry per CDR3 protein. Counted here are fewer than 300,000 distinct CDR3 sequences, 12% to 15% occurring once; the ten biggest clones make up 30% to 35%. V gave up 3 bases and J gave up 6 bases; unmatched junction bases: 8. Germline V gene data show CDR1 as LNHDA and CDR2 as SQIVND (reference sequence). This CDR3 is built from 15 residues. This clonotype showed up many times. Its antigen is as yet unknown.

The sample consisted of blood. The TCR comes from a woman between 50 and 59 years old with Graves' hyperthyroidism that later progressed to Graves' ophthalmopathy. The chain links TRBV19 to TRBJ1-1, with 9 bases matching TRBD1. The CDR3, as DNA: TGTGCCAGTAGTATCCAGGACAGGGGAGCGGCTGAAGCTTTCTTT. Its translation is CASSIQDRGAAEAFF.